This T cell receptor (beta chain) was documented in a study of human T cells and chemical hapten exposure. About the research overall: Skin on the upper inner arm, around 2 cm by around 2 cm in size, was sensitized with 2% DPC. Patients, mostly women, had alopecia areata, alopecia totalis or alopecia universalis. Points from the study as a whole: Following DPC sensitization, TCRs present above 1 in 1000 frequency showed no change. Controls formed significantly fewer large CDR3 similarity clusters than expanded TCRs did.

The CDR3 is 17 amino acids. V trimming: 1 base; J trimming: 6 bases; junction bases outside the gene matches: 12. CDR1 and CDR2 (germline): SGHVS, FQNEAQ. Specified time point: patch test 1, 2 weeks after DPC sensitization. Treatment defined: therapeutic diphenylcyclopropenone sensitization with weekly scalp DPC. TCRdb reprocessed the RACE reads with MiXCR, giving one entry per CDR3 protein. The sample includes fewer than 100,000 distinct CDR3 sequences, over 10% of them seen just once. Only a few counts were recorded for this clonotype. Its antigen remains unidentified. The receptor was isolated from a woman aged 40-49 years with alopecia areata. Some clones in this sample may be carry-over from other donors' samples. This material consisted of whole blood, taken in connection with sensitization to the hapten diphenylcyclopropenone (DPC). The chain links TRBV7-8 to TRBJ2-1; 7 nucleotides match TRBD2. CDR3 sequence reads: CASSLVGAGAPANEQFF. CDR3 DNA: TGTGCCAGCAGCTTAGTAGGGGCGGGAGCGCCAGCCAATGAGCAGTTCTTC.